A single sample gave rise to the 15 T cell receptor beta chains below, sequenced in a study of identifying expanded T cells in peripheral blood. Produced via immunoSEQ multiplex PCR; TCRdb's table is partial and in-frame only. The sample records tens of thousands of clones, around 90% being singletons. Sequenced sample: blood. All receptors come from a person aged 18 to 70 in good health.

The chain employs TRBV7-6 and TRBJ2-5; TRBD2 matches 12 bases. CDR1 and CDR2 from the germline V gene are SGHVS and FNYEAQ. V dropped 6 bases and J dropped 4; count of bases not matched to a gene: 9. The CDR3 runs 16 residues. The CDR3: CASRRNPLAGGETQYF. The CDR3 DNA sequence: TGTGCCAGCAGACGTAACCCACTAGCGGGAGGAGAGACCCAGTACTTC.

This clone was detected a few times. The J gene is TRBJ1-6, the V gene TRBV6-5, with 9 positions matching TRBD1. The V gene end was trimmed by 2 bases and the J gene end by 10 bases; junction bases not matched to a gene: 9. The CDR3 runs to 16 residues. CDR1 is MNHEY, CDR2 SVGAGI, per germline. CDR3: CASSYTLWTGDSPLHF. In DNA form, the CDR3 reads TGTGCCAGCAGTTACACACTATGGACAGGGGACTCACCCCTCCACTTT.

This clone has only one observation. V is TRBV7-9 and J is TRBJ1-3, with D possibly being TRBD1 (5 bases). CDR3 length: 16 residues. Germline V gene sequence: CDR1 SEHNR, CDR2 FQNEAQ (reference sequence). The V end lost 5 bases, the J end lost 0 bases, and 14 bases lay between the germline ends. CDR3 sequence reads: CASSPRRGGSGNTIYF. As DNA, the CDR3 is TGTGCCAGCAGCCCTAGAAGGGGTGGCTCTGGAAACACCATATATTTT.

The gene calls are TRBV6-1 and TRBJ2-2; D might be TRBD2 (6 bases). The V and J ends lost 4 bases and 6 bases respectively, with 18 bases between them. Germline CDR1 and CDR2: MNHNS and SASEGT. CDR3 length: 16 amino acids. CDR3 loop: CASSAFTSPPPGELFF. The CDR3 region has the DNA TGTGCCAGCAGTGCATTTACTAGCCCCCCTCCCGGGGAGCTGTTTTTT.

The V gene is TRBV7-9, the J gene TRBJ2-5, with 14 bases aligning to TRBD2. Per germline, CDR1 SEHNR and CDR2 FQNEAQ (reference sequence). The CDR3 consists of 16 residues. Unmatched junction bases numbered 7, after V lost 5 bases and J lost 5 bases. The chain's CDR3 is CASSPRLAGGRETQYF. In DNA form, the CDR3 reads TGTGCCAGCAGCCCAAGACTAGCGGGAGGGCGGGAGACCCAGTACTTC.

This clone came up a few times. The CDR3 DNA follows: TGTGCCAGCAGTGGACGGGACCAAACGAAATCGAGATATGGCTACACCTTC. Protein product: CASSGRDQTKSRYGYTF. The chain recombines TRBV6-1 with TRBJ1-2; possible D gene TRBD1, 5 bases. The V and J ends lost 4 bases and 5 bases respectively, with 23 bases between them. This CDR3 region has 17 residues. Germline V gene sequence: CDR1 MNHNS, CDR2 SASEGT.

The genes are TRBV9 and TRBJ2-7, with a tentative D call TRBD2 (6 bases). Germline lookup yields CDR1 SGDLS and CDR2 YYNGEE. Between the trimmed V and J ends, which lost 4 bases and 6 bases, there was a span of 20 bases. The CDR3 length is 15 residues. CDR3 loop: CASSPSLARLGEQYF. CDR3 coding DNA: TGTGCCAGCAGCCCTTCACTAGCTCGTCTAGGCGAGCAGTACTTC.

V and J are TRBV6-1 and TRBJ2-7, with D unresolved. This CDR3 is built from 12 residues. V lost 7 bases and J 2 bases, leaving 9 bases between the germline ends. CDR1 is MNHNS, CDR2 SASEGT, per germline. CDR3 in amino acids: CASTQRTYEQYF. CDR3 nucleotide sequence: TGTGCCAGCACCCAAAGGACCTACGAGCAGTACTTC.

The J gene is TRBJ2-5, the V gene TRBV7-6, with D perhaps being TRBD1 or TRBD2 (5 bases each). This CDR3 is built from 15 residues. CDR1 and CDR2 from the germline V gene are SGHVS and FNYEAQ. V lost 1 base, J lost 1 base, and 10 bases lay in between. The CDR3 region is CASSLGFGGQETQYF. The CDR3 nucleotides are TGTGCCAGCAGCTTAGGATTTGGGGGCCAAGAGACCCAGTACTTC.

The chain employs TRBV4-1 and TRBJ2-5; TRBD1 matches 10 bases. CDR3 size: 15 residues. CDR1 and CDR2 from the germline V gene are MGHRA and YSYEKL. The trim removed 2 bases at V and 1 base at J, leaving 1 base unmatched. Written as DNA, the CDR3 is TGCGCCAGCAGCCAACGGGACAGGGGCCAAGAGACCCAGTACTTC. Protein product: CASSQRDRGQETQYF.

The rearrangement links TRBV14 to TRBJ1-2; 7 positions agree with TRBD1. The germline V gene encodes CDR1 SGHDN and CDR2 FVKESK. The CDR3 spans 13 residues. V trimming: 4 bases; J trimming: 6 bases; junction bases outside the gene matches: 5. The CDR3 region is CASSPRTGDGYTF. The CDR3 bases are TGTGCCAGCAGCCCACGGACAGGAGATGGCTACACCTTC. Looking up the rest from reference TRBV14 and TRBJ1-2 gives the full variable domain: EAGVTQFPSHSVIEKGQTVTLRCDPISGHDNLYWYRRVMGKEIKFLLHFVKESKQDESGMPNNRFLAERTGGTYSTLKVQPAELEDSGVYFCASSPRTGDGYTFGSGTRLTVV.

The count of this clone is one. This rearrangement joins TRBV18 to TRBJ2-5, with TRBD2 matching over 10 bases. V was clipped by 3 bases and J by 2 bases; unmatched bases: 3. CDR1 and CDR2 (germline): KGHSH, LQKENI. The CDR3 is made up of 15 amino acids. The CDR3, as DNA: TGTGCCAGCTCACCGCCGGGACTAGCGCAAGAGACCCAGTACTTC. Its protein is CASSPPGLAQETQYF.

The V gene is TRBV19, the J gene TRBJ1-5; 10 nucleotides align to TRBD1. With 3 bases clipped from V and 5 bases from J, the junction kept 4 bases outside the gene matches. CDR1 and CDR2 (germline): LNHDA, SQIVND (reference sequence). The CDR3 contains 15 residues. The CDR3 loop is CASSMGDRGYQPQHF. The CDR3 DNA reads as TGTGCCAGTAGTATGGGGGACAGGGGCTATCAGCCCCAGCATTTT.

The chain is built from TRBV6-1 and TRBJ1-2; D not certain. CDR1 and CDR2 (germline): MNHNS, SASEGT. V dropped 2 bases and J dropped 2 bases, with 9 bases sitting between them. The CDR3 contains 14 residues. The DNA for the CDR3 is TGTGCCAGCAGTGAATTCACAGACAACTATGGCTACACCTTC. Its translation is CASSEFTDNYGYTF.

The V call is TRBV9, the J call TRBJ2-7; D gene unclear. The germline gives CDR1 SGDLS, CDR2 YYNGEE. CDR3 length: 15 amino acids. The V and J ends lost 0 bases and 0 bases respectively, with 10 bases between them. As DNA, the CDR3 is TGTGCCAGCAGCGTAGCGCCGGATTACTCCTACGAGCAGTACTTC. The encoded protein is CASSVAPDYSYEQYF.